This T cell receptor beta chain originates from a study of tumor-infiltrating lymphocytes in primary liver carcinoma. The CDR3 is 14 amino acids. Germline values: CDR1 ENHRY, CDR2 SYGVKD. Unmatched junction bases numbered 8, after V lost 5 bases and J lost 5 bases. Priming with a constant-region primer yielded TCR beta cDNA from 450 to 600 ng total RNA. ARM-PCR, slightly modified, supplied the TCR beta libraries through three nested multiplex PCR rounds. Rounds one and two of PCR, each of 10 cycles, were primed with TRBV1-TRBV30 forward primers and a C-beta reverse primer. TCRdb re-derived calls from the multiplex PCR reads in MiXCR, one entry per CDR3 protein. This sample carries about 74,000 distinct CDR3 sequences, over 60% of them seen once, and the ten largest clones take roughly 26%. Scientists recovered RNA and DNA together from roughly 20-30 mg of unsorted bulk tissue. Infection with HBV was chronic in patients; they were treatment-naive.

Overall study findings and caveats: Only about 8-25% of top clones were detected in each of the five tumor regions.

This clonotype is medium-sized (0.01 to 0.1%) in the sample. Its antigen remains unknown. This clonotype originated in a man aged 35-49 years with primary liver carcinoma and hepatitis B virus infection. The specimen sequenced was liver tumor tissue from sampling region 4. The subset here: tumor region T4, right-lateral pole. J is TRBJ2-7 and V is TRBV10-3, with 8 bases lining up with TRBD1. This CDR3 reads CAISSRAQGDEQYF. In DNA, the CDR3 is TGTGCCATCAGTTCTAGGGCACAGGGGGACGAGCAGTACTTC.